The 17 T cell receptor beta chains listed next were all sequenced from one sample in a study of tumor and adjacent non-tumor tissue in lung cancer. RNA was extracted from bulk tissue without any cell sorting. The library came from three nested PCR rounds adapted from ARM-PCR protocols. TCRdb redid the calling of the multiplex PCR reads with MiXCR, one entry per CDR3 protein. The table includes about 200,000 distinct CDR3 sequences, about 71% detected once. The sequenced sample was lung tumor tissue. The receptors derive from a man aged 55 to 70 with non-small cell lung cancer.

For this clonotype: A much more abundant neighbour one base away suggests this may be a read error. The rearrangement uses TRBV11-3 and TRBJ2-1, with 8 nucleotides matching TRBD2. The CDR3 has 15 amino acids. CDR1 and CDR2 (germline): SGHNT, YENEEA. The CDR3 bases are TGTGCCAGCAGCCCCGGGGGGGGCTCCTACAATGGGCAGTTCTTC. It is translated as CASSPGGGSYNGQFF.

As to this clonotype: Mismatch with germline at one junction end may stem from a read error. This chain joins TRBV4-3 and TRBJ1-1; D gene ambiguous. Germline V gene sequence: CDR1 LGHNA, CDR2 YSLEER. This CDR3 is built from 16 residues. The CDR3 nucleotides read TGCGCCAGCAACCAAGATTATAGTCAGTCCATCACTGAAGCTTTCTTT. As protein: CASNQDYSQSITEAFF.

The rearrangement uses TRBV12-3 or TRBV12-4 and TRBJ2-2; 10 bases fit TRBD2. This CDR3 contains 16 residues. V was pared by 6 bases and J by 7 bases, with 11 bases of the junction left unmatched. CDR3 nucleotide sequence: TGTGCCAGCAGCCCCCTAGCGGGGGTGGGCATCGGGGAGCTGTTTTTT. Encoded protein: CASSPLAGVGIGELFF.

This clonotype was seen ten or more times. This chain uses TRBV6-2 or TRBV6-3 with TRBJ1-1; 8 bases fit TRBD1. Germline lookup yields CDR1 MNHEY and CDR2 SVGEGT. The CDR3 has 14 residues. V gave up 5 bases and J gave up 7 bases; unmatched junction bases: 9. This CDR3 is CASSTGGRWNEAFF. DNA for the CDR3: TGTGCCAGCAGTACAGGGGGGCGATGGAATGAAGCTTTCTTT.

This clonotype was seen only once. The conserved final phenylalanine or tryptophan is absent from the CDR3, which likely points to a read error. The rearrangement links TRBV6-2 or TRBV6-3 to TRBJ2-6; D perhaps matches TRBD1 (5 bases). CDR3 size: 23 residues. CDR1 MNHEY and CDR2 SVGEGT come from the germline V gene. Here the CDR3 DNA reads TGTGCCAGCAGTTCATCGACAGCCCGTGTATTTCAGAACAAATTCTCTGGGGCCAGCGTCCTGACTCTC. Its translation: CASSSSTARVFQNKFSGASVLTL.

To note about this clonotype: One base away lies a much larger clone, so this may be a sequencing read error. This chain joins TRBV20-1 and TRBJ2-7, with a weak D call TRBD1 (6 bases). Trimming removed 3 bases at V and 5 bases at J, with 8 bases between. From germline, CDR1 is DFQATT and CDR2 SNEGSKA (reference sequence). This CDR3 contains 11 residues. CDR3 in DNA: TGCAGTGCTAGGGACAGCAACGAGCAGTACTTC. This translates into CSARDSNEQYF.

V gene TRBV29-1 combines with J gene TRBJ2-1; perhaps TRBD1 as D (6 bases). The CDR3 contains 15 residues. Germline V gene lookup returns CDR1 SQVTM and CDR2 ANQGSEA. V was cut by 4 bases and J by 5 bases, with 18 bases left in between. The CDR3 DNA is TGCAGCGTTGCTTACGTGACAGGACCTAACAATGAGCAGTTCTTC. Amino acid sequence: CSVAYVTGPNNEQFF.

This clonotype has just one count. An end of the junction differs from the germline gene, which may be a read error. V is TRBV6-1 and J is TRBJ1-4; D is undetermined. The CDR3 consists of 11 residues. In germline, CDR1 is MNHNS, CDR2 SASEGT. CDR3 loop: CATGPYEKLVF. CDR3 coding DNA: TGTGCCACCGGGCCATATGAAAAACTGGTTTTT.

Comments on this clonotype: The junction differs from germline at one of its ends, possibly a read error. The chain employs TRBV12-3 or TRBV12-4 and TRBJ2-1; the D is unclear. The CDR3 totals 15 residues. The CDR3 protein is CASSEPALGSDEQSF. The CDR3 DNA reads TGTGCCAGCAGTGAACCGGCTCTGGGGTCGGATGAGCAGTCCTTC.

On this clonotype: Given a much more abundant clone one base away, this may be a read error. CDR3 nucleotides: TGCAGTGTAGACAGGGCAAATCAGCCCCAGCATTTT. Encoded protein: CSVDRANQPQHF. V and J are TRBV20-1 and TRBJ1-5; TRBD1 agrees at 7 bases. Trimming removed 7 bases from V and 4 bases from J; junction bases left unmatched: 4. This CDR3 region has 12 residues. CDR1 and CDR2 from the germline V gene are DFQATT and SNEGSKA (reference sequence).

This clonotype was counted between two and nine times. At one end the junction does not follow the germline gene, possibly because of a read error. V is TRBV20-1 and J is TRBJ2-3; 8 bases match TRBD2. This CDR3 contains 13 residues. Germline V gives CDR1 DFQATT, CDR2 SNEGSKA (reference sequence). The CDR3 sequence is CSARAGGPDTRYF. CDR3 DNA sequence: TGCAGTGCTAGAGCGGGAGGGCCAGATACGCGGTATTTT.

V is TRBV20-1 and J is TRBJ1-3, with a weak D call TRBD1 (6 bases). The ends were cut back, 6 bases at V and 8 bases at J, with 20 bases in the middle. CDR1 is DFQATT, CDR2 SNEGSKA, per germline (reference sequence). The CDR3 sequence is 14 residues long. CDR3 sequence (DNA): TGCAGTGCGGGAAAAAAAGGGGGTGGTGACACCATATATTTT. Protein: CSAGKKGGGDTIYF.

The chain uses TRBV9 and TRBJ2-5, with TRBD2 matching 7 bases. J gave up 2 bases and V 0 bases, and 4 bases lay outside the gene matches. The germline CDR1 and CDR2 sequences are SGDLS and YYNGEE. This CDR3 has 15 residues. CDR3 residues: CASSVGASGQETQYF. The CDR3 bases are TGTGCCAGCAGCGTAGGTGCTAGCGGACAAGAGACCCAGTACTTC.

V and J are TRBV5-1 and TRBJ2-3; D call uncertain. The CDR3 spans 14 residues. V was cut by 0 bases and J by 5 bases, with 10 bases left in between. The germline V gene encodes CDR1 SGHRS and CDR2 YFSETQ. CDR3 nucleotides: TGCGCCAGCAGCTTGGATGCCACCCTAGATACGCAGTATTTT. It codes for CASSLDATLDTQYF.

Worth noting for this clonotype: A read error may account for a junction end that differs from germline. This rearrangement joins TRBV28 to TRBJ2-7; D uncertain. This CDR3 contains 11 residues. Looked up from germline, CDR1 is MDHEN and CDR2 is SYDVKM. The CDR3 is CASSSSREHYF. The CDR3 DNA sequence: TGTGCCAGCAGCTCCTCACGCGAGCATTACTTC. Full variable domain (missing parts from reference TRBV28 and TRBJ2-7): DVKVTQSSRYLVKRTGEKVFLECVQDMDHENMFWYRQDPGLGLRLIYFSYDVKMKEKGDIPEGYSVSREKKERFSLILESASTNQTSMYLCASSSSREHYFGPGTRLTVT.

Worth noting for this clonotype: At one end the junction does not follow the germline gene, possibly because of a read error. The chain employs TRBV20-1 and TRBJ2-2; 14 bases agree with TRBD2. The germline CDR1 and CDR2 sequences are DFQATT and SNEGSKA (reference sequence). CDR3 length equals 17 residues. CDR3 in amino acids: CCAPDRTSGGSAGELSF. DNA of the CDR3: TGCTGTGCCCCAGATCGGACTAGCGGGGGGAGTGCCGGGGAGCTGTCTTTT.

Notes on this clonotype: This may arise from a read error, as a much more abundant clone is one base away. The genes are TRBV6-6 and TRBJ2-1, with D possibly being TRBD1 or TRBD2 (5 bases each). Trimming left V 5 bases short and J 9 bases short, with 11 bases between. Germline V gives CDR1 MNHNY, CDR2 SVGAGI (reference sequence). This CDR3 is built from 12 residues. CDR3 in DNA: TGTGCCAGCAGTGGGACGGGGATTGAGCAGTTCTTC. Its translation is CASSGTGIEQFF.